These T cell receptor beta chains were read from a single sample in a study of T cells after posttransplantation cyclophosphamide. Produced via immunoSEQ multiplex PCR; TCRdb's table is partial and in-frame only. Among tens of thousands of clones listed, 80% to 90% were seen once. The sequencing used PBMCs, collected about 360 days after allogeneic stem cell transplant with calcineurin inhibitor and methotrexate. All receptors derive from a female patient in her 30s who received an allogeneic stem cell transplant from an unrelated donor, was CMV-positive, and had acute and chronic GVHD. The graft donor may be the source of some T cells. Both conserved end residues are part of each CDR3. The order of the fields is D gene, clone size, J gene, V gene, CDR3 DNA, CDR3 protein. A D gene is named only where the DNA matches it firmly. Clone size is not always given. Where it is, it says once, few, many or a class for expanded clones.

>NA|NA|TRBJ2-1|TRBV7-3
TGTGCCAGCAGCCCGGGGTCCCACTCCTACAATGAGCAGTTCTTC
CASSPGSHSYNEQFF
>NA|NA|TRBJ2-3|TRBV19
TGTGCCAGCAGAATCCAGGGTGGGGCAGATACGCAGTATTTT
CASRIQGGADTQYF
>TRBD1|NA|TRBJ2-3|TRBV19
TGTGCCAGTAGTATCGGACAGGGCACAGATACGCAGTATTTT
CASSIGQGTDTQYF
>NA|NA|TRBJ2-2|TRBV29-1
TGCAGCGCCGGAGACAGCCCGAACACCGGGGAGCTGTTTTTT
CSAGDSPNTGELFF
>NA|NA|TRBJ1-6|TRBV18
TGTGCCAGCTCACCACTCGACAGTCAAAATTCACCCCTCCACTTT
CASSPLDSQNSPLHF
>TRBD1|NA|TRBJ1-1|TRBV27
TGTGCCAGCAGTTCAACTAGGGGGACAGCCACTTTGAACACTGAAGCTTTCTTT
CASSSTRGTATLNTEAFF
>NA|NA|TRBJ2-2|TRBV4-1
TGCGCCAGCAGCCAAAGTGGAGCCGGGGAGCTGTTTTTT
CASSQSGAGELFF
>NA|once|TRBJ1-2|TRBV6-6
TGTGCCAGCAGTGAGAGGCTTAGGACCTTC
CASSERLRTF
>NA|NA|TRBJ1-5|TRBV15
TGTGCCACCAGCAGACCCTCAGGGGTACAGCCCCAGCATTTT
CATSRPSGVQPQHF
>NA|NA|TRBJ2-3|TRBV4-3
TGCGCCAGCAGCCAAGGGGCTGGTACGCAGTATTTT
CASSQGAGTQYF
>NA|NA|TRBJ2-7|TRBV14
TGTGCCAGCAGCCAAGATAGGATGAGGAACGAGCAGTACTTC
CASSQDRMRNEQYF
>TRBD2|NA|TRBJ2-5|TRBV7-9
TGTGCCAGCAGCCCGCCATGGGCGGGGGAAAGTGTTGAGACCCAGTACTTC
CASSPPWAGESVETQYF
>TRBD1|NA|TRBJ1-5|TRBV6-5
TGTGCCGCCCTCGGGACAGGACATAATCAGCCCCAGCATTTT
CAALGTGHNQPQHF
>TRBD2|NA|TRBJ2-3|TRBV4-3
TGCGCCAGCACTTACAAACTTAGCGGGCCCCGGGGAGATACGCAGTATTTT
CASTYKLSGPRGDTQYF
>TRBD1|NA|TRBJ1-2|TRBV7-3
TGTGCCAGCAGCTTAGTCAGCGGACAGGGGATTGTCTATGGCTACACCTTC
CASSLVSGQGIVYGYTF
>TRBD2|NA|TRBJ2-7|TRBV29-1
TGCAGCGTTGACCTCGGGGGGGCGGGCTACGAGCAGTACTTC
CSVDLGGAGYEQYF
>TRBD2|NA|TRBJ2-7|TRBV30
TGTGCCTGGAAGGCGGGGGGCGAGGCGGGCGAGCAGTACTTC
CAWKAGGEAGEQYF
>NA|NA|TRBJ1-5|TRBV9
TGTGCCAGCAGCGTAGATCAGGGGAATCAGCCCCAGCATTTT
CASSVDQGNQPQHF
>TRBD1|NA|TRBJ1-5|TRBV11-2
TGTGCCAGCAGCCCTGGACAGGGCCATGGCAATCAGCCCCAGCATTTT
CASSPGQGHGNQPQHF
>TRBD2|NA|TRBJ2-7|TRBV7-2
TGTGCCAGCAGCTTAGTAGGTAGCGGGACCGCATACGAGCAGTACTTC
CASSLVGSGTAYEQYF